A selection of T cell receptor beta chains follows, all from one sample in a study of graft-versus-host responses after intestinal transplantation. The antigens of these receptors remain unknown. Assay used: immunoSEQ multiplex PCR; TCRdb lists only in-frame clones, some missing. The sample lists about 81,000 clones, approximately 90% seen once, with approximately 0.32% in the top ten. This sample comprised unstimulated CD4+ T cells sorted from spleen or lymph node cells, obtained before transplant. These TCRs come from a human donor who was the organ donor for an intestinal transplant. Each CDR3 is given with its conserved first and last residue. D genes are given only for firm matches. Size is stated for part of the rows, as once, few or many counts, or as a class when the clone is expanded.

>TRBV4-1|-|TRBJ1-4|-|17
CASSQPYQGRLNEKLFF
TGCGCCAGCAGCCAACCATATCAGGGTCGGTTAAATGAAAAACTGTTTTTT
>TRBV6-1|-|TRBJ2-2|-|18
CASSEPLRLTEPTGELFF
TGTGCCAGCAGTGAGCCCCTCCGCTTGACAGAACCCACCGGGGAGCTGTTTTTT
>TRBV2|TRBD1|TRBJ1-2|-|15
CASSSLAGTVNGYTF
TGTGCCAGCAGCTCATTAGCCGGGACAGTGAATGGCTACACCTTC
>TRBV6-1|-|TRBJ2-2|-|13
CASSASGTGELFF
TGTGCCAGCAGCGCCTCAGGAACCGGGGAGCTGTTTTTT
>TRBV25-1|TRBD1|TRBJ1-5|-|15
CASSEGTGGHQPQHF
TGTGCCAGCAGTGAGGGGACAGGGGGCCATCAGCCCCAGCATTTT
>TRBV30|-|TRBJ2-7|-|18
CAWSVRPWQSKNAYEQYF
TGTGCCTGGAGTGTACGTCCGTGGCAGTCAAAAAACGCCTACGAGCAGTACTTC
>TRBV10-3|-|TRBJ2-1|-|18
CAISELSRSTGSYNEQFF
TGTGCCATCAGCGAATTATCACGATCCACAGGCTCCTACAATGAGCAGTTCTTC
>TRBV7-9|-|TRBJ1-2|-|13
CASSPGQGGGYTF
TGTGCCAGCAGCCCGGGCCAGGGAGGAGGCTACACCTTC
>TRBV11-3|TRBD1|TRBJ2-7|-|14
CASSLGQGTYEQYF
TGTGCCAGCAGCTTAGGACAGGGGACCTACGAGCAGTACTTC
>TRBV7-2|TRBD2|TRBJ2-3|-|15
CASSLVAGKTDTQYF
TGTGCCAGCAGCTTAGTAGCGGGGAAGACAGATACGCAGTATTTT
>TRBV5-4|TRBD2|TRBJ2-7|-|15
CASSLVELAGNEQYF
TGTGCCAGCAGCTTGGTTGAGCTAGCGGGGAACGAGCAGTACTTC
>TRBV5-4|-|TRBJ1-4|-|16
CASSLSGAGNNEKLFF
TGTGCCAGCAGCTTAAGCGGGGCAGGAAATAATGAAAAACTGTTTTTT
>TRBV27|-|TRBJ2-2|-|15
CANTKTVISTGELFF
TGTGCCAACACCAAGACAGTTATCAGCACCGGGGAGCTGTTTTTT
>TRBV18|-|TRBJ1-1|-|15
CASSPGRGMSTEAFF
TGTGCCAGCTCACCTGGGAGGGGTATGAGCACTGAAGCTTTCTTT
>TRBV9|TRBD1|TRBJ1-3|-|16
CASSPTPQGTGNTIYF
TGTGCCAGCAGCCCCACCCCACAGGGGACTGGAAACACCATATATTTT
>TRBV28|TRBD1|TRBJ2-3|-|14
CASSFDRDTDTQYF
TGTGCCAGCAGTTTTGACAGGGACACAGATACGCAGTATTTT
>TRBV2|TRBD2|TRBJ2-1|-|17
CASSETSGRLAYNEQFF
TGTGCCAGCAGTGAAACTAGCGGGAGGCTGGCGTACAATGAGCAGTTCTTC
>TRBV19|TRBD1|TRBJ1-6|-|14
CASSIRTGISPLHF
TGTGCCAGTAGTATTCGGACAGGAATTTCACCCCTCCACTTT
>TRBV5-1|-|TRBJ2-7|-|14
CASSFRAGSYEQYF
TGCGCCAGCAGCTTTCGCGCGGGCTCCTACGAGCAGTACTTC
>TRBV29-1|TRBD1|TRBJ2-5|-|13
CSGQGVSQETQYF
TGCAGCGGGCAGGGGGTTTCCCAAGAGACCCAGTACTTC
>TRBV7-9|-|TRBJ1-4|-|16
CASTSGGGATNEKLFF
TGTGCCAGCACCTCCGGAGGGGGGGCTACTAATGAAAAACTGTTTTTT
>TRBV11-3|TRBD2|TRBJ2-5|once|15
CASSSASGHGETQYF
TGTGCCAGCAGCTCAGCTAGCGGGCATGGAGAGACCCAGTACTTC
>TRBV15|TRBD1|TRBJ2-6|-|15
CATSRDDREVNVLTF
TGTGCCACCAGCAGAGATGACAGGGAAGTTAACGTCCTGACTTTC
>TRBV4-2|-|TRBJ1-4|-|15
CASSQGAQDNEKLFF
TGTGCCAGCAGCCAGGGGGCGCAGGATAATGAAAAACTGTTTTTT
>TRBV7-9|-|TRBJ2-5|-|14
CASSFRGTQETQYF
TGTGCCAGCAGCTTCCGGGGGACGCAAGAGACCCAGTACTTC
>TRBV7-9|-|TRBJ2-5|-|13
CASSLVAMETQYF
TGTGCCAGCAGCTTGGTAGCGATGGAGACCCAGTACTTC
>TRBV19|TRBD1|TRBJ1-2|-|16
CASSPGGTGRVYGYTF
TGTGCCAGTAGTCCCGGGGGGACAGGGCGGGTCTATGGCTACACCTTC
>TRBV11-2|TRBD1|TRBJ2-2|-|15
CASSRTGGWSGELFF
TGTGCCAGCAGCCGGACAGGGGGCTGGTCCGGGGAGCTGTTTTTT
>TRBV28|TRBD1|TRBJ1-2|-|13
CASSPTDRAGYTF
TGTGCCAGCAGTCCTACTGACAGGGCTGGCTACACCTTC
>TRBV11-3|-|TRBJ2-5|few|15
CASSEKRDNQETQYF
TGTGCCAGCAGTGAAAAGCGGGACAACCAAGAGACCCAGTACTTC
>TRBV11-2|-|TRBJ2-3|once|12
CASSPSTDTQYF
TGTGCCAGCAGCCCGAGCACAGATACGCAGTATTTT
>TRBV11-1|TRBD2|TRBJ2-1|-|16
CASSSVGLAGANEQFF
TGTGCCAGCAGCTCGGTGGGACTAGCGGGGGCAAATGAGCAGTTCTTC
>TRBV6-1|-|TRBJ1-3|-|17
CASSVKVDTSSGNTIYF
TGTGCCAGCAGTGTGAAGGTCGACACAAGCTCTGGAAACACCATATATTTT
>TRBV18|-|TRBJ1-2|-|16
CASSPPPGGRNYGYTF
TGTGCCAGCTCACCCCCCCCCGGGGGGCGGAACTATGGCTACACCTTC
>TRBV6-5|TRBD2|TRBJ2-7|once|16
CASSYSIELAGDEQYF
TGTGCCAGCAGTTACTCGATCGAACTAGCGGGAGACGAGCAGTACTTC
>TRBV27|-|TRBJ2-7|-|15
CASRRGFTGTYEQYF
TGTGCCAGCCGACGAGGTTTCACAGGTACCTACGAGCAGTACTTC
>TRBV15|TRBD1|TRBJ2-7|-|15
CATSRRPGQGYEQYF
TGTGCCACCAGCAGAAGACCGGGACAGGGTTACGAGCAGTACTTC
>TRBV2|-|TRBJ1-2|once|14
CASSGSRGLYGYTF
TGTGCCAGCAGTGGCAGCAGGGGTCTCTATGGCTACACCTTC
>TRBV4-1|TRBD1|TRBJ2-7|-|18
CASSQDPVRQGVQNEQYF
TGCGCCAGCAGCCAAGACCCCGTTAGACAGGGGGTACAGAACGAGCAGTACTTC
>TRBV28|TRBD2|TRBJ2-1|-|15
CASSLGGSSYNEQFF
TGTGCCAGCAGTTTGGGAGGGAGCTCCTACAATGAGCAGTTCTTC
>TRBV7-9|TRBD1|TRBJ2-1|-|11
CASFNRGEQFF
TGTGCCAGCTTCAACAGGGGGGAGCAGTTCTTC
>TRBV7-8|-|TRBJ1-1|-|13
CASSLAPGAEAFF
TGTGCCAGCAGCTTAGCGCCAGGGGCTGAAGCTTTCTTT
>TRBV10-3|TRBD2|TRBJ2-1|few|15
CAISDTSGSYNEQFF
TGTGCCATCAGTGATACTAGCGGCTCCTACAATGAGCAGTTCTTC
>TRBV27|TRBD2|TRBJ2-1|-|15
CASVWTSGRINEQFF
TGTGCCAGCGTATGGACTAGCGGGAGGATCAATGAGCAGTTCTTC
>TRBV7-9|TRBD1|TRBJ1-1|-|17
CASSSNKQGARATEAFF
TGTGCCAGCAGCTCCAATAAACAGGGGGCGCGTGCCACTGAAGCTTTCTTT
>TRBV12-5|-|TRBJ2-3|once|15
CASALNQVFTDTQYF
TGTGCTAGTGCCCTTAACCAGGTTTTCACAGATACGCAGTATTTT
>TRBV27|TRBD1|TRBJ1-2|-|15
CASSPGQGRSPFYTF
TGTGCCAGCAGTCCCGGACAGGGCAGATCCCCGTTCTACACCTTC
>TRBV30|TRBD2|TRBJ2-1|-|15
CAWSVLAGESNEQFF
TGTGCCTGGAGTGTACTAGCGGGAGAAAGCAATGAGCAGTTCTTC
>TRBV28|-|TRBJ2-6|-|14
CASSVSSGANVLTF
TGTGCCAGCAGTGTCAGCTCTGGGGCCAACGTCCTGACTTTC
>TRBV9|-|TRBJ2-5|-|11
CASSEGETQYF
TGTGCCAGCAGCGAGGGGGAGACCCAGTACTTC
>TRBV5-1|TRBD2|TRBJ2-5|-|14
CASSGRTSVETQYF
TGCGCCAGCAGCGGGAGGACTAGCGTCGAGACCCAGTACTTC
>TRBV5-1|-|TRBJ1-2|-|16
CASSFRSTGTPTGYTF
TGCGCCAGCAGTTTCCGATCAACAGGGACCCCCACCGGCTACACCTTC
>TRBV30|TRBD2|TRBJ2-1|once|14
CAWSRGSPFNEQFF
TGTGCCTGGTCGCGCGGGAGCCCGTTCAATGAGCAGTTCTTC